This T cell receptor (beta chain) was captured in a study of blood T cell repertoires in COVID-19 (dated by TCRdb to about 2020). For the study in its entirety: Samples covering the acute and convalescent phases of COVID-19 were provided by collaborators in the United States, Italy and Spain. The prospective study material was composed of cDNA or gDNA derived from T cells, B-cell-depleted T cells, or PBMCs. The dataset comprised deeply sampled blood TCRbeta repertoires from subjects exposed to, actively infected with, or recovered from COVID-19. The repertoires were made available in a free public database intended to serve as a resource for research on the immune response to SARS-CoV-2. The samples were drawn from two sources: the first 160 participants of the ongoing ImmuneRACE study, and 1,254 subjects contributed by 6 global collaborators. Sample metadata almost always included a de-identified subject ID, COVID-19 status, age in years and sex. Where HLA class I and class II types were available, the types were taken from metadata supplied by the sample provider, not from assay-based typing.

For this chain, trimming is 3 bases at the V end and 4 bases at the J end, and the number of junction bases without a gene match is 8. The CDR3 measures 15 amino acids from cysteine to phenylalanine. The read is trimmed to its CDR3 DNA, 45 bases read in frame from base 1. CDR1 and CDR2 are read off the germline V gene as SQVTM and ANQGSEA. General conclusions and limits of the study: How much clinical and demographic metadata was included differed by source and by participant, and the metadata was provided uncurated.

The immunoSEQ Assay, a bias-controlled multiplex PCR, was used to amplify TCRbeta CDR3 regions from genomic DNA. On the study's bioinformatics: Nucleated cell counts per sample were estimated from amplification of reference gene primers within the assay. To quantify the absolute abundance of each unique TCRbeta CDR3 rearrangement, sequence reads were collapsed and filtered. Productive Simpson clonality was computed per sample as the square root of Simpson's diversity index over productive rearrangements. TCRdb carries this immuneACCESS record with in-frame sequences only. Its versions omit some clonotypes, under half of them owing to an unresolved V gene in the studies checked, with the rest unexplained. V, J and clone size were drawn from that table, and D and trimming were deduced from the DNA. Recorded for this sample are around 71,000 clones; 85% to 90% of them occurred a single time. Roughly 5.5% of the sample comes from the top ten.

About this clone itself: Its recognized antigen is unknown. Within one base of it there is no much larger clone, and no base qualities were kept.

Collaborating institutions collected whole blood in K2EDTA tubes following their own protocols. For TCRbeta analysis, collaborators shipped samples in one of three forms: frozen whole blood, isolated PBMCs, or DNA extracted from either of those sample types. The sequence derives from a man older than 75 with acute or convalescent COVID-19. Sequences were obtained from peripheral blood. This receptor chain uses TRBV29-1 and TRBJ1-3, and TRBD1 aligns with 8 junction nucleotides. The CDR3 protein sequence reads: CSVEQYRDRGNTIYF. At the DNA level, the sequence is TGCAGCGTTGAGCAGTACCGGGACAGGGGAAACACCATATATTTT.